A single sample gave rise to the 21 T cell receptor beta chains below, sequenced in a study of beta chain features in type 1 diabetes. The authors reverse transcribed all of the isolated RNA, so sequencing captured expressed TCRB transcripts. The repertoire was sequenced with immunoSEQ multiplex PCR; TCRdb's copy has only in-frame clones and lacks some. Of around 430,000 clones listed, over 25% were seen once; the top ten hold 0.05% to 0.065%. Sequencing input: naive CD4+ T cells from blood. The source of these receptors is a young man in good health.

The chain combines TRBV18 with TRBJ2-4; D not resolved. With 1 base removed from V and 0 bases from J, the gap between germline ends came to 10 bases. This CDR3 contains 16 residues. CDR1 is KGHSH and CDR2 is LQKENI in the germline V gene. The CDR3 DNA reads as TGTGCCAGCTCACCACTGACACTACTAGCCAAAAACATTCAGTACTTC. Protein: CASSPLTLLAKNIQYF.

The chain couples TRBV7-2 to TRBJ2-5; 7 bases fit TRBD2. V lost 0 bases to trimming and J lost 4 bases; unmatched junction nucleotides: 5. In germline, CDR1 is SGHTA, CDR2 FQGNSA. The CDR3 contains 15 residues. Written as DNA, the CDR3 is TGTGCCAGCAGCTTAGCGGGGCTAGCGGCAGAGACCCAGTACTTC. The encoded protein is CASSLAGLAAETQYF.

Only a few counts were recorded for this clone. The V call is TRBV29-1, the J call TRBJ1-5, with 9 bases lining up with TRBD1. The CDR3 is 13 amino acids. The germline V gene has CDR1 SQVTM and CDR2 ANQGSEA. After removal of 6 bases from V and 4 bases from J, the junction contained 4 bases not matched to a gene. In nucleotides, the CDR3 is TGCAGCGTGGGACAGGGAAAGAATCAGCCCCAGCATTTT. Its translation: CSVGQGKNQPQHF.

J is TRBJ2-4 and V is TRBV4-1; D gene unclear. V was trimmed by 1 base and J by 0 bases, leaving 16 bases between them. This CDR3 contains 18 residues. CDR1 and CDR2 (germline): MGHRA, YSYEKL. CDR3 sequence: CASSQGRATELAKNIQYF. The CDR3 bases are TGCGCCAGCAGCCAAGGCCGCGCCACAGAACTAGCCAAAAACATTCAGTACTTC.

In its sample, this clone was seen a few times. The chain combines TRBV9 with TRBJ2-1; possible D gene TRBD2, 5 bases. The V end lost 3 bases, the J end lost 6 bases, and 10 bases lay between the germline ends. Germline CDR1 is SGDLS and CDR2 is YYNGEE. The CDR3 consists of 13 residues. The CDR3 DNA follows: TGTGCCAGCAGCGCCGGGGATGCCAATGAGCAGTTCTTC. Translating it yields CASSAGDANEQFF.

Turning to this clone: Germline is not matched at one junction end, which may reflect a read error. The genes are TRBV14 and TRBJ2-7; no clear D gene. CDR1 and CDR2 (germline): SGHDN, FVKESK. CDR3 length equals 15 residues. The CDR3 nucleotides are TGTGCCAGCAGCCTGTTCGGTACCTTTCGAGGACCTTCCCACTTC. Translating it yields CASSLFGTFRGPSHF. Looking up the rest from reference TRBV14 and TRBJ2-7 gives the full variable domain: EAGVTQFPSHSVIEKGQTVTLRCDPISGHDNLYWYRRVMGKEIKFLLHFVKESKQDESGMPNNRFLAERTGGTYSTLKVQPAELEDSGVYFCASSLFGTFRGPSHFGPGTRLTVT.

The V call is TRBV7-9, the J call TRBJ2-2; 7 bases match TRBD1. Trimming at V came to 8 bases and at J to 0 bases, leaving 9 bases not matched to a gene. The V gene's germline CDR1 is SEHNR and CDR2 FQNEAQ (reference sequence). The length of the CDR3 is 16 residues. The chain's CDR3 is CASPTGDRANTGELFF. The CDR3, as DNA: TGTGCCAGCCCGACCGGGGACAGAGCGAACACCGGGGAGCTGTTTTTT. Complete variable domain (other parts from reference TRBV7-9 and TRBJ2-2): DTGVSQNPRHKITKRGQNVTFRCDPISEHNRLYWYRQTLGQGPEFLTYFQNEAQLEKSRLLSDRFSAERPKGSFSTLEIQRTEQGDSAMYLCASPTGDRANTGELFFGEGSRLTVL.

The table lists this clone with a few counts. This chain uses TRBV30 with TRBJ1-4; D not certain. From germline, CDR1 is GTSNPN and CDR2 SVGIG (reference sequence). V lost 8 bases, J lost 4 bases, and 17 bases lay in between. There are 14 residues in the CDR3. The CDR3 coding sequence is TGTGCCGCAAAAGATCACCGCGATAATGAAAAACTGTTTTTT. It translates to CAAKDHRDNEKLFF.

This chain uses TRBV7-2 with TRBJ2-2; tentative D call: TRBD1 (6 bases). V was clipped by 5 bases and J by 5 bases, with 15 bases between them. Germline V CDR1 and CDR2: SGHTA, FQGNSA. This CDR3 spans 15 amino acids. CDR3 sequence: CASSRYGQGTGELFF. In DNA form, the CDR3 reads TGTGCCAGCAGCCGATACGGCCAGGGGACCGGGGAGCTGTTTTTT.

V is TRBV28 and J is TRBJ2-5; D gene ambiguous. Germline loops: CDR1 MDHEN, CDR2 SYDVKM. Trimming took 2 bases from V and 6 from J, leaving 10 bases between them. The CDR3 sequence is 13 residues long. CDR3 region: CASSLQQDQTQYF. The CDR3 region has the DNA TGTGCCAGCAGTTTACAGCAGGATCAGACCCAGTACTTC.

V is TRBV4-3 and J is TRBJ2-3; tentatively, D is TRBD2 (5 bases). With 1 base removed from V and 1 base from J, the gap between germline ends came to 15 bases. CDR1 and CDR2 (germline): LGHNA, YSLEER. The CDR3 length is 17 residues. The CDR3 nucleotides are TGCGCCAGCAGCCAAGGATTAGAGGGAGTTGGCACAGATACGCAGTATTTT. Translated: CASSQGLEGVGTDTQYF.

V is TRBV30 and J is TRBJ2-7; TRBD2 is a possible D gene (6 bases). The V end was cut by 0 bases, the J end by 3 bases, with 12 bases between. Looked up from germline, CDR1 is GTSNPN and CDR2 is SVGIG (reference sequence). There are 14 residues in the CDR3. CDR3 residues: CAWSVKAGYYEQYF. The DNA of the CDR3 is TGTGCCTGGAGTGTCAAAGCGGGTTACTACGAGCAGTACTTC.

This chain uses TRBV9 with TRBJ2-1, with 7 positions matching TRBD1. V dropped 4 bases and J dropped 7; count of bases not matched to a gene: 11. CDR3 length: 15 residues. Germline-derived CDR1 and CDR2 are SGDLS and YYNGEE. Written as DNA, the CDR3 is TGTGCCAGCAGCTTTCAGGGGGTATCAGGGAATGAGCAGTTCTTC. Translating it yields CASSFQGVSGNEQFF.

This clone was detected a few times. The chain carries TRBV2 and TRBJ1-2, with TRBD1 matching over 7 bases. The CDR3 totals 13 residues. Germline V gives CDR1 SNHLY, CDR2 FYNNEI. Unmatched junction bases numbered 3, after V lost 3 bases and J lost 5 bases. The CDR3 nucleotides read TGTGCCAGCAGTGAGACAGGGAGTTATGGCTACACCTTC. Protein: CASSETGSYGYTF.

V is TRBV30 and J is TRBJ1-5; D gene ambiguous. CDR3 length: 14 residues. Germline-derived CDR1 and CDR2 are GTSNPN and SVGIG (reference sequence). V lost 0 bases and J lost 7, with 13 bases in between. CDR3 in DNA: TGTGCCTGGAGTGTAGGCCCAAGCGACCAGCCCCAGCATTTT. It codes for CAWSVGPSDQPQHF.

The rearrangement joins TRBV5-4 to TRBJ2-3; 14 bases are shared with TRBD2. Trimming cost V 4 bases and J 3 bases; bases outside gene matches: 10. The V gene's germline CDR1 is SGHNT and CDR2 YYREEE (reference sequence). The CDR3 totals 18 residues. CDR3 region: CASSPRLAGGPATDTQYF. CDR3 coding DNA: TGTGCCAGCAGCCCCCGACTAGCGGGAGGGCCGGCGACAGATACGCAGTATTTT.

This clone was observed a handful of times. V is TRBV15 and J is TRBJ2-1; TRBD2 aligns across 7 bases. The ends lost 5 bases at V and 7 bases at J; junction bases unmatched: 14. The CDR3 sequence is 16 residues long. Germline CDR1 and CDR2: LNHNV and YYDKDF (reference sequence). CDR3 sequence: CATSPRTSKVRNEQFF. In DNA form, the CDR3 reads TGTGCCACCAGCCCAAGGACTAGTAAGGTTCGGAATGAGCAGTTCTTC.

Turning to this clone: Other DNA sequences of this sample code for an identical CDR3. The CDR3 nucleotides are TGTGCCAGCTCACCAGCGGAGACCCAGTACTTC. Its translation: CASSPAETQYF. The V call is TRBV18, the J call TRBJ2-5; unclear D gene. V was pared by 2 bases and J by 5 bases, with 3 bases between. Germline V gene sequence: CDR1 KGHSH, CDR2 LQKENI. The CDR3 is 11 amino acids.

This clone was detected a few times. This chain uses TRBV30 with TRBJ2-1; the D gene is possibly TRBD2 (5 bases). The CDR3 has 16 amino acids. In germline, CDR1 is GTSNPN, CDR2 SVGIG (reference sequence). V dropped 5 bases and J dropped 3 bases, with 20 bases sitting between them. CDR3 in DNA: TGTGCCTGGGGAGGCGGCCCCGGACGATACTACAATGAGCAGTTCTTC. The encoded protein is CAWGGGPGRYYNEQFF.

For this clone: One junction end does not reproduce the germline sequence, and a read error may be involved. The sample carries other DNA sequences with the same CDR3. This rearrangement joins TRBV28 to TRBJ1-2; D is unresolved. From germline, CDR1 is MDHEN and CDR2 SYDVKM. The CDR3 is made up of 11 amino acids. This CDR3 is CASSLNYGYTF. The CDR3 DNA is TGTGCCAGCAGTTTGAACTACGGCTACACCTTC.

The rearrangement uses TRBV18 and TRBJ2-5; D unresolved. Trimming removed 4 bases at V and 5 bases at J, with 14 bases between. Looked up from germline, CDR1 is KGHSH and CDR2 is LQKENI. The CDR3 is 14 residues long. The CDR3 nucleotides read TGTGCCAGCTCACAAAGTGGAGAAAGGGAGACCCAGTACTTC. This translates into CASSQSGERETQYF.